These 14 T cell receptor beta chains were all obtained from the same sample, sequenced in a study of CD4 T cells in relation to SARS-CoV-2 and coronaviruses. This table comes from immunoSEQ multiplex PCR, and its TCRdb copy is limited to in-frame clones, with some not included. This sample yields tens of thousands of clones, of which 75% to 90% are seen a single time; roughly 3.2% belongs to the top ten. Specimen: memory CD4+ T cells from PBMCs. Receptor source: an adult with COVID-19.

This clone was detected only a few times. The rearrangement links TRBV5-1 to TRBJ1-3; D remains unclear. Germline values: CDR1 SGHRS, CDR2 YFSETQ. The CDR3 is made up of 14 amino acids. V was trimmed by 0 bases and J by 0 bases, leaving 4 bases between them. This chain's CDR3 is CASSLDYSGNTIYF. The CDR3 region has the DNA TGCGCCAGCAGCTTGGACTACTCTGGAAACACCATATATTTT. The full variable domain, completed using reference TRBV5-1 and TRBJ1-3, is KAGVTQTPRYLIKTRGQQVTLSCSPISGHRSVSWYQQTPGQGLQFLFEYFSETQRNKGNFPGRFSGRQFSNSRSEMNVSTLELGDSALYLCASSLDYSGNTIYFGEGSWLTVV.

The chain has TRBV5-1 and TRBJ2-3; TRBD2 might be the D (6 bases). CDR1 is SGHRS and CDR2 is YFSETQ in the germline V gene. The CDR3 contains 16 residues. V lost 0 bases to trimming and J lost 0 bases, with 11 bases between them. CDR3 residues: CASSLAAGFSTDTQYF. The CDR3 region has the DNA TGCGCCAGCAGCTTGGCGGCGGGGTTTAGCACAGATACGCAGTATTTT.

The rearrangement uses TRBV6-1 and TRBJ1-4; 9 bases line up with TRBD1. The germline V gene has CDR1 MNHNS and CDR2 SASEGT. The CDR3 totals 16 residues. Trimming cost V 3 bases and J 7 bases; bases outside gene matches: 9. The CDR3 sequence: CASSEGTGTGREKLFF. In DNA, the CDR3 is TGTGCCAGCAGTGAGGGGACCGGGACAGGGCGTGAAAAACTGTTTTTT.

The chain couples TRBV19 to TRBJ1-5, with 7 bases matching TRBD1. J was trimmed by 6 bases and V by 5 bases; bases with no gene match: 10. This CDR3 is 15 amino acids long. Per germline, CDR1 LNHDA and CDR2 SQIVND (reference sequence). The CDR3 region has the DNA TGTGCCAGTAGTCTCGGGACAGTCGGGGTTCAGCCCCAGCATTTT. Encoded protein: CASSLGTVGVQPQHF.

V gene TRBV21-1 combines with J gene TRBJ1-6. TRBV21-1 is classified as a pseudogene. The CDR3 has 14 amino acids. The CDR3 DNA sequence: TGTGCCAGCAGCAAGTGGGTACGGGCTTCACCCCTCCACTTT. It codes for CASSKWVRASPLHF.

J is TRBJ2-1 and V is TRBV19; D remains unclear. The V gene's germline CDR1 is LNHDA and CDR2 SQIVND (reference sequence). Trimming pared 5 bases from V and 6 bases from J, leaving 8 bases between. This CDR3 has 12 amino acids. The CDR3 here is CASSLYTNEQFF. Here the CDR3 DNA reads TGTGCCAGTAGTTTGTACACCAATGAGCAGTTCTTC.

This chain joins TRBV3-1 (or the pseudogene TRBV3-2) and TRBJ2-1; 9 bases align to TRBD1. Germline values: CDR1 LGHDT, CDR2 YNNKEL (reference sequence). V trimming: 0 bases; J trimming: 7 bases; junction bases outside the gene matches: 7. This CDR3 has 16 amino acids. CDR3 loop: CASSQERTGVWNEQFF. The CDR3 region has the DNA TGTGCCAGCAGCCAAGAAAGGACAGGGGTGTGGAATGAGCAGTTCTTC.

This clone was seen a single time. The genes are TRBV30 and TRBJ1-2; maybe TRBD1 (5 bases). This CDR3 spans 12 amino acids. Germline V CDR1 and CDR2: GTSNPN, SVGIG (reference sequence). The CDR3 reads CAATQGGYGYTF. The CDR3, as DNA: TGTGCAGCAACCCAGGGCGGCTATGGCTACACCTTC.

V is TRBV9 and J is TRBJ2-5, with unresolved D. Germline-derived CDR1 and CDR2 are SGDLS and YYNGEE. V was pared by 0 bases and J by 5 bases, with 14 bases between. The CDR3 is 15 amino acids. CDR3 amino acids: CASSVEAWPQETQYF. The DNA for the CDR3 is TGTGCCAGCAGCGTAGAGGCTTGGCCCCAGGAGACCCAGTACTTC.

The V call is TRBV5-1, the J call TRBJ2-2; the match to TRBD1 covers 12 bases. J lost 4 bases, V lost 3 bases, and 4 bases had no gene match. Per germline, CDR1 SGHRS and CDR2 YFSETQ. This CDR3 comprises 16 residues. DNA of the CDR3: TGCGCCAGCAGCTGGGGACAGGGGGCCATCACCGGGGAGCTGTTTTTT. As protein: CASSWGQGAITGELFF.

The gene calls are TRBV18 and TRBJ2-7; D is possibly TRBD2 (6 bases). The germline V gene has CDR1 KGHSH and CDR2 LQKENI. CDR3 size: 14 residues. Deletions cut 0 bases from V and 5 bases from J, with 11 bases between. The CDR3 protein is CASSPPTRSHEQYF. In DNA form, the CDR3 reads TGTGCCAGCTCACCACCGACTAGGAGCCACGAGCAGTACTTC.

The J gene is TRBJ1-4, the V gene TRBV3-1 (or the pseudogene TRBV3-2); D is uncertain. The CDR3 has 14 amino acids. Deletions cut 3 bases from V and 5 bases from J, with 10 bases between. Germline values: CDR1 LGHDT, CDR2 YNNKEL (reference sequence). CDR3 DNA sequence: TGTGCCAGCAGCCAGGGTACGGCGAATGAAAAACTGTTTTTT. Encoded protein: CASSQGTANEKLFF.

The genes are TRBV28 and TRBJ2-7, with a weak D call TRBD2 (5 bases). V was clipped by 3 bases and J by 0 bases, with 15 bases between them. The CDR3 sequence is 16 residues long. CDR1 is MDHEN, CDR2 SYDVKM, per germline. CDR3 protein: CASSFTARALSYEQYF. The CDR3 coding sequence is TGTGCCAGCAGTTTTACCGCGAGGGCCCTCTCCTACGAGCAGTACTTC.

The J gene is TRBJ2-5, the V gene TRBV20-1; unclear D gene. The germline gives CDR1 DFQATT, CDR2 SNEGSKA (reference sequence). V lost 3 bases, J lost 2 bases, and 4 bases lay in between. CDR3 length: 11 residues. The CDR3 region is CSARGQETQYF. Written as DNA, the CDR3 is TGCAGTGCTAGGGGGCAAGAGACCCAGTACTTC.